This is a list of T cell receptor beta chains from one sample in a study of blood T cell repertoires in COVID-19. The assay was immunoSEQ multiplex PCR, and TCRdb's table has in-frame clones only and misses some. The table includes under 300,000 clones, approximately 86% detected once. The sequenced sample was PBMCs or T cells enriched from blood (not recorded which). Receptors were obtained from a woman in her 30s with acute COVID-19. CDR3s include the opening cysteine and the closing phenylalanine or tryptophan. Each record gives: J gene, CDR3 length, D gene, clone size, V gene, CDR3 protein, CDR3 DNA. D genes are given only for firm matches. Rows give clone size only sometimes, using once, few, many, or a class for an expanded clone.

TRBJ1-2	12	TRBD1	few	TRBV30	CAGGQTNYGYTF	TGTGCCGGGGGACAGACTAACTATGGCTACACCTTC
TRBJ2-5	15	NA	NA	TRBV5-4	CASSPTVQDGETQYF	TGTGCCAGCAGCCCTACTGTGCAGGATGGAGAGACCCAGTACTTC
TRBJ1-1	11	NA	NA	TRBV19	CASTSPGEAFF	TGTGCCAGTACCTCTCCAGGAGAAGCTTTCTTT
TRBJ2-3	16	TRBD1	NA	TRBV11-2	CASSLGTGVKTDTQYF	TGTGCCAGCAGCTTAGGGACAGGGGTAAAAACAGATACGCAGTATTTT
TRBJ1-2	12	NA	NA	TRBV28	CASSIGGFGYTF	TGTGCCAGCAGTATTGGGGGCTTTGGCTACACCTTC
TRBJ1-2	15	TRBD1	few	TRBV27	CASSRYRGPDYGYTF	TGTGCCAGCAGCCGCTATAGGGGGCCGGACTATGGCTACACCTTC
TRBJ1-4	14	NA	NA	TRBV7-2	CASSQGRGNEKLFF	TGTGCCAGCAGCCAAGGGAGGGGTAATGAAAAACTGTTTTTT
TRBJ2-1	15	TRBD2	once	TRBV2	CASSVLAGGGNEQFF	TGTGCCAGCAGTGTACTAGCGGGAGGTGGCAATGAGCAGTTCTTC
TRBJ2-7	19	TRBD2	once	TRBV6-2/TRBV6-3	CASSYLRQISGSWHYEQYF	TGTGCCAGCAGTTACTTGAGACAGATTAGCGGGAGTTGGCACTACGAGCAGTACTTC
TRBJ2-7	13	NA	few	TRBV28	CASSETGRVEQYF	TGTGCCAGCAGTGAGACAGGTCGGGTCGAGCAGTACTTC
TRBJ2-7	17	TRBD1	NA	TRBV27	CASSLSMGDRVSYEQYF	TGTGCCAGCAGTTTATCGATGGGGGACAGGGTTTCCTACGAGCAGTACTTC
TRBJ2-1	14	TRBD2	NA	TRBV9	CASSVERDNNEQFF	TGTGCCAGCAGCGTAGAGCGGGATAACAATGAGCAGTTCTTC
TRBJ2-5	12	NA	once	TRBV18	CASSPYQETQYF	TGTGCCAGCTCCCCGTACCAAGAGACCCAGTACTTC
TRBJ1-6	15	NA	once	TRBV3-1/TRBV3-2	CASSQDFGDNSPLHF	TGTGCCAGCAGCCAAGATTTCGGAGATAATTCACCCCTCCACTTT
TRBJ2-1	20	TRBD2	NA	TRBV7-8	CASSLGAGAGAGSRDNEQFF	TGTGCCAGCAGCTTAGGGGCGGGAGCGGGAGCGGGGAGTAGGGACAATGAGCAGTTCTTC
TRBJ1-1	14	NA	few	TRBV6-2/TRBV6-3	CASSPLRGRAEAFF	TGTGCCAGCAGTCCGTTGAGAGGCCGGGCTGAAGCTTTCTTT
TRBJ2-5	16	TRBD2	NA	TRBV3-1/TRBV3-2	CASSQVLAGGMETQYF	TGTGCCAGCAGCCAAGTTTTAGCGGGGGGGATGGAGACCCAGTACTTC
TRBJ2-2	15	NA	NA	TRBV6-1	CASSEALHKTGELFF	TGTGCCAGCAGTGAAGCGCTTCACAAGACCGGGGAGCTGTTTTTT
TRBJ1-6	16	NA	NA	TRBV4-3	CASSQDLGGYNSPLHF	TGCGCCAGCAGCCAAGATTTGGGGGGGTATAATTCACCCCTCCACTTT
TRBJ2-1	15	TRBD2	NA	TRBV5-4	CASSPGLAGRNEQFF	TGTGCCAGCAGCCCGGGACTAGCGGGAAGGAATGAGCAGTTCTTC
TRBJ2-5	15	NA	NA	TRBV11-2	CASSLDRGTAETQYF	TGTGCCAGCAGCTTAGACCGGGGGACGGCAGAGACCCAGTACTTC
TRBJ2-5	15	NA	NA	TRBV6-1	CASSDGQTYQETQYF	TGTGCCAGCAGTGACGGACAGACGTACCAAGAGACCCAGTACTTC
TRBJ1-4	13	NA	NA	TRBV6-5	CASSPGEGEKLFF	TGTGCCAGCAGCCCCGGAGAGGGAGAAAAACTGTTTTTT
TRBJ1-4	13	NA	once	TRBV12-3/TRBV12-4	CASSAPRAEKLFF	TGTGCCAGCAGTGCCCCTCGAGCCGAAAAACTGTTTTTT